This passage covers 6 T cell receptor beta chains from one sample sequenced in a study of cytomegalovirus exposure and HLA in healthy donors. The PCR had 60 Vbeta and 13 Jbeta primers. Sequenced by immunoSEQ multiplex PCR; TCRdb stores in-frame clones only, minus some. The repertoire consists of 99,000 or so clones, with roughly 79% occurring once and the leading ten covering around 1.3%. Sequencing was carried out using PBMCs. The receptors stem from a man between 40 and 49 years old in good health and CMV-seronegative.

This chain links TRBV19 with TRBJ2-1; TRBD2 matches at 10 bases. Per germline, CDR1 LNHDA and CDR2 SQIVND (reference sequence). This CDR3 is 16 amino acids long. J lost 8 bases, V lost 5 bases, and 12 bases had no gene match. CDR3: CASSRGTSGVRDEQFF. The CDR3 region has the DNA TGTGCCAGTAGTCGGGGTACTAGCGGGGTCAGGGATGAGCAGTTCTTC.

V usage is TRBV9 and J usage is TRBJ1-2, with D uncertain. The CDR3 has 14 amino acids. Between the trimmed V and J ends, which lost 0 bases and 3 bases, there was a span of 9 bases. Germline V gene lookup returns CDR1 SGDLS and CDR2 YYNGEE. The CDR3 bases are TGTGCCAGCAGCGTAGCTCGTAGCGACTATGGCTACACCTTC. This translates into CASSVARSDYGYTF. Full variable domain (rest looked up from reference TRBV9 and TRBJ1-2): DSGVTQTPKHLITATGQRVTLRCSPRSGDLSVYWYQQSLDQGLQFLIQYYNGEERAKGNILERFSAQQFPDLHSELNLSSLELGDSALYFCASSVARSDYGYTFGSGTRLTVV.

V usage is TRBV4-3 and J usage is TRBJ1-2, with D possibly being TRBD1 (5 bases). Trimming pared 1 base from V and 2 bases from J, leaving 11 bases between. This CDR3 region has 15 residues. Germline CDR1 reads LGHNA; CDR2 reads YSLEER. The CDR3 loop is CASSQGGEGNYGYTF. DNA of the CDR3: TGCGCCAGCAGCCAAGGGGGCGAAGGGAACTATGGCTACACCTTC.

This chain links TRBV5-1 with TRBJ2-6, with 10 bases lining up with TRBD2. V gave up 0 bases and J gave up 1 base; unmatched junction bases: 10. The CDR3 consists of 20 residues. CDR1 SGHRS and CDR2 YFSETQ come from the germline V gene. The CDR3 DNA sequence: TGCGCCAGCAGCTTGGTTGCTAGCGGGGGCCCGACGTCTGGGGCCAACGTCCTGACTTTC. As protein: CASSLVASGGPTSGANVLTF.

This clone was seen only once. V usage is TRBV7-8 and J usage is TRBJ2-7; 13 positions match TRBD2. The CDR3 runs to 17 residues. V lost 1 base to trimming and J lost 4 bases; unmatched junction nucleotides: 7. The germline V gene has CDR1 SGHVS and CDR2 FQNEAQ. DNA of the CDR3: TGTGCCAGCAGCTTAGTACGGACTAGCGGGGGACTATACGAGCAGTACTTC. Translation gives CASSLVRTSGGLYEQYF.

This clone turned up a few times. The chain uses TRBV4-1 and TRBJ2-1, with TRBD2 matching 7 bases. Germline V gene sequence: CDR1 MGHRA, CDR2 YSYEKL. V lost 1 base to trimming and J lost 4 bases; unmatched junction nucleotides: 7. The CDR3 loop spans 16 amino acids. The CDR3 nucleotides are TGCGCCAGCAGCCAAGGCCCAAGCGGGGTTTACAATGAGCAGTTCTTC. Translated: CASSQGPSGVYNEQFF.